The present T cell receptor beta chain was sequenced within a study of blood T cell repertoires in COVID-19. Trimming removed 0 bases from V and 13 bases from J; junction bases left unmatched: 13. CDR1 is SGDLS, CDR2 YYNGEE, per germline. The CDR3 spans 15 residues. Original methodology: Amplified reference gene primers provided the basis for estimating nucleated cell counts. The data were produced by immunoSEQ multiplex PCR, yet TCRdb's version contains in-frame clones alone and is incomplete. V, J and clone size reflect that table, while D and trimming were determined from the DNA. The table has roughly 190,000 clones, over 75% seen once; the top ten hold around 12%.

The clonotype comes from a woman in her 50s with acute or convalescent COVID-19. Sequencing was carried out using peripheral blood. V is TRBV9 and J is TRBJ1-2, with 9 positions matching TRBD1. The CDR3 protein is CASSVDNWDRALPTF. The CDR3 DNA is TGTGCCAGCAGCGTAGACAACTGGGACAGGGCCCTACCCACCTTC. The complete variable domain, with remaining parts taken from reference TRBV9 and TRBJ1-2, reads DSGVTQTPKHLITATGQRVTLRCSPRSGDLSVYWYQQSLDQGLQFLIQYYNGEERAKGNILERFSAQQFPDLHSELNLSSLELGDSALYFCASSVDNWDRALPTFGSGTRLTVV.